This paragraph covers one T cell receptor beta chain sequence. Its cognate antigen is unknown. V lost 5 bases, J lost 3 bases, and 19 bases lay in between. The germline gives CDR1 DFQATT, CDR2 SNEGSKA (reference sequence). This CDR3 region has 15 residues. Combining a sample-barcoded 5' primer with a J-beta primer mix, a second PCR ran for roughly 6 to 12 cycles. In TCRdb, the 5' RACE reads were re-called with MiXCR into one record per CDR3 protein. The sample shows 1.5 million to 2 million distinct CDR3 sequences, around 48% of them seen only once. The entry originates in a study of blood T cells in healthy people across ages. Study in general: About one barcoded beta molecule was captured per two T cells (by template switching).

Study conclusions and caveats: With unsorted PBMCs, a conclusive comparison of naive versus antigen-experienced cells was not possible. Compared with aged donors, long-lived donors showed fewer expanded clones, suggesting selection. Older age coincided with a roughly linear decline in TCR beta diversity per million T cells.

Sequences were obtained from blood. This clonotype was obtained from a woman between 40 and 50 years old in good health. The J gene is TRBJ1-2, the V gene TRBV20-1; D may be TRBD1 (5 bases). DNA for the CDR3: TGCAGTGCTCGCCGTATGAACCAGGGTTACTATGGCTACACCTTC. It is translated as CSARRMNQGYYGYTF.